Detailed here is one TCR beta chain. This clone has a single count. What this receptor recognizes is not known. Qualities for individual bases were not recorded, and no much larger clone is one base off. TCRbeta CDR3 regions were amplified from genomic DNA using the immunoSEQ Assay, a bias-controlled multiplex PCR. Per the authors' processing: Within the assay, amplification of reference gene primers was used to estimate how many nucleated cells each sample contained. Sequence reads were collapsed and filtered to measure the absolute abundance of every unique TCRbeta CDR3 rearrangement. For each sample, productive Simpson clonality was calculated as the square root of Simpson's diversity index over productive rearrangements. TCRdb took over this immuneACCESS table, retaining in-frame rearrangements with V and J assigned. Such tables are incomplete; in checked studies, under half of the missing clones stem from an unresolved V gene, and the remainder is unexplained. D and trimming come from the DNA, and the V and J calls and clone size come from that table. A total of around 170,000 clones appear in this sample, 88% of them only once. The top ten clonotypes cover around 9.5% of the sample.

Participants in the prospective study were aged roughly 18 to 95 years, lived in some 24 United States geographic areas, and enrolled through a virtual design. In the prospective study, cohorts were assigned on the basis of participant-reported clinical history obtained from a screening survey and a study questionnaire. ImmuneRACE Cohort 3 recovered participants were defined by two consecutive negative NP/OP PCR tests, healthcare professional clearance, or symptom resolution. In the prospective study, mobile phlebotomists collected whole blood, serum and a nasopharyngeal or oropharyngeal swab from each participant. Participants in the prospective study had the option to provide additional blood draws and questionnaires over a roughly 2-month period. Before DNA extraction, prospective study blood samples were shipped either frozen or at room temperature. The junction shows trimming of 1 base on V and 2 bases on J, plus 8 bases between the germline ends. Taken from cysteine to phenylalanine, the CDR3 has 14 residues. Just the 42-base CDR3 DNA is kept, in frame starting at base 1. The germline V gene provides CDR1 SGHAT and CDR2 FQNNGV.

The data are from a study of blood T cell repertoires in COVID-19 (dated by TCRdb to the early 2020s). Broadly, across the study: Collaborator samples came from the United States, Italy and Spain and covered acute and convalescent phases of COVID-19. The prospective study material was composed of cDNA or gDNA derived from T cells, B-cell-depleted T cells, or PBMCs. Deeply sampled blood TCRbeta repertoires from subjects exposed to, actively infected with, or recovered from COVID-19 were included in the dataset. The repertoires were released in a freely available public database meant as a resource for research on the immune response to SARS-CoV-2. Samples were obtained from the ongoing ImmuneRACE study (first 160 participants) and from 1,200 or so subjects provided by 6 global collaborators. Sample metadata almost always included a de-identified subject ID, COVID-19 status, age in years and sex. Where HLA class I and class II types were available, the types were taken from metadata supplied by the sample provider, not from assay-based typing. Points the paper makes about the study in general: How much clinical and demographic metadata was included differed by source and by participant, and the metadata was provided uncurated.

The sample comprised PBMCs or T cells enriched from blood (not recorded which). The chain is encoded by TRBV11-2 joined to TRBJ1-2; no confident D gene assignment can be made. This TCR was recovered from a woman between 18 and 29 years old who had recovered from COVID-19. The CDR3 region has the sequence CASSLASRNYGYTF. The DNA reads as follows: TGTGCCAGCAGCTTAGCAAGCAGGAACTATGGCTACACCTTC.